The clone carrying this T cell receptor beta chain has just a few counts. Its antigen is not known. Using its own MiXCR run on the reads, TCRdb lists one record per CDR3 protein. This table has about 570,000 distinct CDR3 sequences, roughly 43% appearing once. This entry comes from a study of T cell repertoires in cytomegalovirus infection. Across the study: Carrying CMV and the relevant HLA type showed in public TCR beta signatures.

Germline V gene data show CDR1 as SGHTA and CDR2 as FQGNSA. This CDR3 has 13 amino acids. V lost 4 bases and J lost 5, with 10 bases in between. The sequencing here drew on cultured PBMCs, taken from culture after CMV antigen stimulation. The receptor was isolated from a human donor in good health (CMV status not recorded). Some clones in this sample may be carry-over from other donors' samples. This chain links TRBV7-2 with TRBJ2-3; D is undetermined. CDR3 coding DNA: TGTGCCAGCAGCTCCCTCCGTATAGATACGCAGTATTTT. This encodes CASSSLRIDTQYF.